This is a list of T cell receptor beta chains from one sample in a study of blood T cell repertoires in COVID-19. Produced via immunoSEQ multiplex PCR; TCRdb's table is partial and in-frame only. The table records under 65,000 clones, 90% to 95% of them present only once. The sample was peripheral blood. These receptors all stem from a human donor in a cohort sampled during active COVID-19. Each CDR3 is given with its conserved first and last residue. A D gene is named only where the DNA matches it firmly. A row's size may be missing; if present it is once, few, many or a size class.

size,J,D,V,CDR3,DNA
-,TRBJ2-5,-,TRBV2,CASGWQQETQYF,TGTGCCAGCGGTTGGCAGCAAGAGACCCAGTACTTC
-,TRBJ1-1,-,TRBV3-1/TRBV3-2,CASSQVLMNTEAFF,TGTGCCAGCAGCCAAGTACTCATGAACACTGAAGCTTTCTTT
-,TRBJ2-1,-,TRBV18,CASSPALAEQFF,TGTGCCAGCTCACCGGCGCTAGCTGAGCAGTTCTTC
-,TRBJ1-1,-,TRBV5-1,CASSFYSETQNTEAFF,TGCGCCAGCAGCTTTTATTCCGAGACACAGAACACTGAAGCTTTCTTT
once,TRBJ2-3,TRBD2,TRBV4-2,CASSQALAGEGPHTQYF,TGTGCCAGCAGCCAAGCACTAGCGGGAGAAGGTCCCCATACGCAGTATTTT
-,TRBJ2-5,TRBD1,TRBV3-1/TRBV3-2,CASSPYRGQGETQYF,TGTGCCAGCAGCCCTTACAGGGGCCAGGGAGAGACCCAGTACTTC
-,TRBJ2-3,TRBD1,TRBV15,CATRRQGNTDTQYF,TGTGCCACCAGAAGACAGGGGAACACAGATACGCAGTATTTT
-,TRBJ2-5,TRBD2,TRBV19,CASSISVTSGIETQYF,TGTGCCAGTAGTATAAGCGTGACTAGCGGGATAGAGACCCAGTACTTC
-,TRBJ1-4,-,TRBV18,CASSPPPGLDEKLFF,TGTGCCAGCTCACCACCCCCAGGCTTGGATGAAAAACTGTTTTTT
-,TRBJ2-4,TRBD1,TRBV11-2,CASSLTGQGALNIQYF,TGTGCCAGCAGCCTAACGGGACAGGGGGCTTTAAACATTCAGTACTTC
-,TRBJ1-4,TRBD1,TRBV30,CAWSGGQGGEKLFF,TGTGCCTGGAGCGGGGGACAGGGCGGTGAAAAACTGTTTTTT
-,TRBJ2-7,TRBD1,TRBV9,CASSVGQASYEQYF,TGTGCCAGCAGCGTGGGACAGGCCTCCTACGAGCAGTACTTC
-,TRBJ1-4,TRBD1,TRBV27,CASSPGQGRVNEKLFF,TGTGCCAGCAGTCCTGGACAGGGGCGTGTTAATGAAAAACTGTTTTTT
-,TRBJ2-7,-,TRBV6-2/TRBV6-3,CASSYYWYEQYF,TGTGCCAGCAGTTACTACTGGTACGAGCAGTACTTC
-,TRBJ1-1,TRBD1,TRBV5-1,CASSLDRVANTEAFF,TGCGCCAGCAGCCTAGACAGGGTGGCGAACACTGAAGCTTTCTTT
-,TRBJ2-7,-,TRBV27,CASSFLGSHEQYF,TGTGCCAGCAGTTTTTTGGGGAGCCACGAGCAGTACTTC
-,TRBJ1-1,TRBD1,TRBV19,CASRKTTGGLNTEAFF,TGTGCCAGTAGGAAGACGACAGGGGGGTTGAACACTGAAGCTTTCTTT
-,TRBJ2-7,-,TRBV5-1,CASSAGPTRGEQYF,TGCGCCAGCAGCGCTGGTCCGACCCGGGGGGAGCAGTACTTC
-,TRBJ2-7,TRBD1,TRBV19,CASSTGQVLEQYF,TGTGCCAGTAGTACCGGACAGGTTCTCGAGCAGTACTTC
-,TRBJ1-1,TRBD1,TRBV19,CASSIRQGSPEAFF,TGTGCCAGTAGTATCCGACAGGGCAGCCCTGAAGCTTTCTTT
-,TRBJ2-5,-,TRBV5-1,CASSLAVQETQYF,TGCGCCAGCAGCTTGGCCGTACAAGAGACCCAGTACTTC
-,TRBJ2-7,TRBD2,TRBV7-2,CASSLGLGVYEQYF,TGTGCCAGCAGCTTGGGACTAGGTGTTTACGAGCAGTACTTC
-,TRBJ2-1,-,TRBV9,CASSPKPYSYNEQFF,TGTGCCAGCAGCCCAAAGCCGTATTCCTACAATGAGCAGTTCTTC
-,TRBJ2-7,-,TRBV29-1,CSVGGTVSYEQYF,TGCAGCGTTGGCGGGACAGTCTCCTACGAGCAGTACTTC
-,TRBJ2-1,TRBD2,TRBV4-3,CASSQEGTSGGAYEQFF,TGCGCCAGCAGCCAAGAGGGAACTAGCGGGGGGGCATATGAGCAGTTCTTC
-,TRBJ2-3,TRBD2,TRBV18,CASSPLGTSGTSDTQYF,TGTGCCAGCTCACCACTCGGGACTAGCGGTACGTCAGATACGCAGTATTTT
-,TRBJ2-1,TRBD2,TRBV3-1/TRBV3-2,CASSQRLAGYNEQFF,TGTGCCAGCAGCCAAAGACTAGCGGGGTACAATGAGCAGTTCTTC
-,TRBJ2-1,-,TRBV6-4,CASSEWATTSYNEQFF,TGTGCCAGCAGTGAATGGGCCACAACCTCCTACAATGAGCAGTTCTTC
-,TRBJ2-3,TRBD2,TRBV9,CASSVARGTSGTFSTDTQYF,TGTGCCAGCAGCGTAGCACGAGGGACTAGCGGAACGTTTAGCACAGATACGCAGTATTTT
-,TRBJ1-1,-,TRBV2,CASSRQAGTRAEAFF,TGTGCCAGCAGTCGGCAGGCAGGGACTAGGGCTGAAGCTTTCTTT
-,TRBJ2-3,TRBD2,TRBV27,CASSFRLAGHPSTDMQYF,TGTGCCAGCAGTTTCCGACTAGCGGGCCACCCTAGCACAGATATGCAGTATTTT
-,TRBJ2-2,-,TRBV2,CASRPRVGTGELFF,TGTGCCAGCAGACCCAGGGTGGGCACCGGGGAGCTGTTTTTT
-,TRBJ1-2,-,TRBV2,CASSDSRGLSGYTF,TGTGCCAGCAGTGATTCCCGGGGACTTTCTGGCTACACCTTC
-,TRBJ1-5,-,TRBV5-5,CASSLQGQPQHF,TGTGCCAGCAGCCTCCAGGGTCAGCCCCAGCATTTT
-,TRBJ2-1,-,TRBV11-3,CASSPPGVNEQFF,TGTGCCAGCAGCCCCCCGGGAGTCAATGAGCAGTTCTTC
-,TRBJ2-7,-,TRBV3-1/TRBV3-2,CASSQAVAVGEQYF,TGTGCCAGCAGCCAAGCGGTAGCGGTTGGCGAGCAGTACTTC
-,TRBJ2-3,-,TRBV18,CASSTWAGRTDTQYF,TGTGCCAGCTCAACTTGGGCGGGGAGAACAGATACGCAGTATTTT
-,TRBJ2-3,TRBD2,TRBV27,CASSLFPSGSSDTQYF,TGTGCCAGCAGTTTATTTCCTAGCGGGTCCTCAGATACGCAGTATTTT
-,TRBJ2-5,-,TRBV5-1,CASSFEGMETQYF,TGCGCCAGCAGCTTTGAGGGTATGGAGACCCAGTACTTC
once,TRBJ2-7,TRBD2,TRBV19,CASSMSSGPTYEQYF,TGTGCCAGTAGTATGTCTAGCGGGCCAACCTACGAGCAGTACTTC
-,TRBJ1-5,TRBD1,TRBV6-5,CASSSGQGVQPQRF,TGTGCCAGCAGTTCGGGACAGGGTGTTCAGCCCCAGCGTTTT
-,TRBJ2-1,-,TRBV7-9,CASRPALGDEQFF,TGTGCCAGCCGGCCCGCCCTCGGGGATGAGCAGTTCTTC
-,TRBJ1-2,-,TRBV6-2/TRBV6-3,CASSYFPGFDGYTF,TGTGCCAGCAGTTACTTCCCAGGGTTTGATGGCTACACCTTC
-,TRBJ2-1,-,TRBV30,CAWSVTVPPYNEQFF,TGTGCCTGGAGTGTGACAGTGCCCCCTTACAATGAGCAGTTCTTC
-,TRBJ2-1,-,TRBV5-1,CASIDGGEQFF,TGCGCCAGCATCGACGGGGGTGAGCAGTTCTTC
-,TRBJ2-1,TRBD2,TRBV7-2,CASSPPGLAGYNNEQFF,TGTGCCAGCAGCCCTCCGGGACTAGCGGGATATAACAATGAGCAGTTCTTC
-,TRBJ1-2,-,TRBV14,CASSHSRGYGYTF,TGTGCCAGCAGCCACAGCAGGGGCTATGGCTACACCTTC
-,TRBJ2-1,TRBD1,TRBV20-1,CSASTGTGEDGEQFF,TGCAGTGCTAGTACCGGGACAGGGGAGGACGGTGAGCAGTTCTTC
-,TRBJ2-3,TRBD1,TRBV5-5,CASSLRDRGLTDTQYF,TGTGCCAGCAGCTTACGGGACAGGGGACTCACAGATACGCAGTATTTT
-,TRBJ2-1,-,TRBV25-1,CASQERVYNEQFF,TGTGCCAGCCAGGAGAGGGTCTACAATGAGCAGTTCTTC
-,TRBJ2-3,-,TRBV27,CASSFYPGMDTQYF,TGTGCCAGCAGTTTTTATCCCGGGATGGATACGCAGTATTTT
-,TRBJ2-5,-,TRBV6-5,CASSYSPAAFTETQYF,TGTGCCAGCAGTTACTCCCCTGCGGCGTTCACGGAGACCCAGTACTTC
-,TRBJ1-1,TRBD1,TRBV30,CAWNPTGRNTEAFF,TGTGCCTGGAACCCGACAGGGAGGAACACTGAAGCTTTCTTT
-,TRBJ1-4,-,TRBV7-7,CASSLCSGTRRGKLFF,TGTGCTAGCAGCTTATGCTCCGGGACCCGACGGGGGAAACTGTTTTTT
-,TRBJ1-1,-,TRBV11-3,CASSLNKGAEAFF,TGTGCCAGCAGCCTAAATAAGGGGGCTGAAGCTTTCTTT